Presented here are 20 T cell receptor beta chains from one specimen sequenced in a study of molecular identifiers for immune sequencing clone quantification. TCRdb independently ran MiXCR on the PCR reads; one entry per CDR3 protein. The sample records some 680,000 distinct CDR3 sequences, less than 30% being singletons. The sequencing input was naive CD8+ T cells from blood, with Jurkat cell RNA spiked in. Subset reported: FACS-sorted CD8+CD4-CCR7+CD45RA+ naive T cells. These receptors were collected from a human donor in good health. Some libraries in this study had Jurkat cell RNA spiked in.

The V call is TRBV9, the J call TRBJ1-2; 7 bases match TRBD1. The junction had 16 bases not matched to a gene; V was cut back by 4 bases and J by 1 base. The CDR3 has 18 residues. In germline, CDR1 is SGDLS, CDR2 YYNGEE. Here the CDR3 reads CASSPETDGQVLNYGYTF. Here the CDR3 DNA reads TGTGCCAGCAGCCCGGAGACAGATGGACAGGTACTTAACTATGGCTACACCTTC.

J is TRBJ2-7 and V is TRBV4-3; 11 nucleotides match TRBD1. Germline CDR1 is LGHNA and CDR2 is YSLEER. CDR3 length: 15 amino acids. J was trimmed by 9 bases and V by 1 base; bases with no gene match: 8. The CDR3 protein is CASSQGTGGFDAQYF. Written as DNA, the CDR3 is TGCGCCAGCAGCCAAGGGACAGGGGGCTTCGACGCGCAGTACTTC.

This clonotype was seen many times. The CDR3, as DNA: TGTGCCAGCAGCACCGGGACTAGCGGGATCACAGATACGCAGTATTTT. Its translation is CASSTGTSGITDTQYF. The V gene is TRBV7-9, the J gene TRBJ2-3; 13 nucleotides align to TRBD2. CDR1 SEHNR and CDR2 FQNEAQ come from the germline V gene (reference sequence). Unmatched junction bases numbered 4, after V lost 5 bases and J lost 2 bases. The CDR3 has 16 amino acids.

This clonotype was seen repeatedly, ten times or more. This chain uses TRBV5-1 with TRBJ2-1, with unresolved D. Germline V gene sequence: CDR1 SGHRS, CDR2 YFSETQ. This CDR3 has 17 residues. V gave up 4 bases and J gave up 0 bases, with 17 bases separating them. The CDR3 here is CASSPYLALSSYNEQFF. In DNA form, the CDR3 reads TGCGCCAGCAGCCCCTACCTGGCCTTAAGCTCCTACAATGAGCAGTTCTTC.

V is TRBV7-3 and J is TRBJ2-3, with 8 bases aligning to TRBD2. Germline V lookup: CDR1 SGHTA, CDR2 FQGTGA. With V trimmed by 8 bases and J by 4 bases, 14 bases remained unmatched. The CDR3 extends over 16 amino acids. The CDR3 DNA is TGTGCCAGCCGCCAACGACGAGCGGGAGTGGCAGATACGCAGTATTTT. It is translated as CASRQRRAGVADTQYF. The complete variable domain, with remaining parts taken from reference TRBV7-3 and TRBJ2-3, reads GAGVSQTPSNKVTEKGKYVELRCDPISGHTALYWYRQSLGQGPEFLIYFQGTGAADDSGLPNDRFFAVRPEGSVSTLKIQRTERGDSAVYLCASRQRRAGVADTQYFGPGTRLTVL.

This clonotype came up many times. V gene TRBV4-3 combines with J gene TRBJ2-6; TRBD2 agrees at 10 bases. Germline CDR1 LGHNA, CDR2 YSLEER. V dropped 0 bases and J dropped 3; count of bases not matched to a gene: 5. The CDR3 is 18 residues long. The CDR3 protein is CASSQESSGSYGANVLTF. The CDR3 nucleotides read TGCGCCAGCAGCCAAGAGTCTAGCGGGAGTTATGGGGCCAACGTCCTGACTTTC.

Remarks on this clonotype: A much larger clone differs by one base, so this may be a read error. This chain links TRBV28 with TRBJ2-7; 9 bases line up with TRBD1. Germline lookup yields CDR1 MDHEN and CDR2 SYDVKM. The CDR3 extends over 16 amino acids. Losses at the gene ends were 4 bases for V and 5 bases for J; bases not matched to a gene: 12. DNA of the CDR3: TGTGCCAGCAGTTCGACGGACAGGGGTGTAGCCCACGAGCAGTACTTC. Translation gives CASSSTDRGVAHEQYF.

Many counts were recorded for this clonotype. This rearrangement joins TRBV29-1 to TRBJ2-3; D not certain. The CDR3 spans 13 residues. Deletions cut 6 bases from V and 4 bases from J, with 14 bases between. Looked up from germline, CDR1 is SQVTM and CDR2 is ANQGSEA. The chain's CDR3 is CSVAGPVADTQYF. In DNA, the CDR3 is TGCAGCGTCGCAGGCCCGGTCGCAGATACGCAGTATTTT.

There are many counts of this clonotype. V gene TRBV12-3 or TRBV12-4 combines with J gene TRBJ1-2; no firm D call. V gave up 2 bases and J gave up 4 bases, with 11 bases separating them. The CDR3 covers 14 residues. The DNA of the CDR3 is TGTGCCAGCAGTTTAAACGAGGGTCTCTATGGCTACACCTTC. Protein product: CASSLNEGLYGYTF.

This clonotype was recorded a few times. The genes are TRBV4-1 and TRBJ2-3, with 9 bases fitting TRBD2. V dropped 2 bases and J dropped 2; count of bases not matched to a gene: 5. Germline V gene lookup returns CDR1 MGHRA and CDR2 YSYEKL. The CDR3 length is 16 residues. This CDR3 is CASSQLAGVSTDTQYF. DNA for the CDR3: TGCGCCAGCAGCCAATTAGCGGGAGTCTCCACAGATACGCAGTATTTT.

The V and J genes are TRBV30 and TRBJ2-7, with TRBD2 matching 10 bases. This CDR3 has 13 amino acids. J gave up 3 bases and V 6 bases, and 5 bases lay outside the gene matches. Germline V CDR1 and CDR2: GTSNPN, SVGIG (reference sequence). The CDR3 loop reads CACHRTSGYEQYF. CDR3 nucleotides: TGTGCCTGCCACCGGACTAGCGGCTACGAGCAGTACTTC.

On this clonotype itself: One end of the junction varies from germline; a read error may be responsible. The J gene is TRBJ2-5, the V gene TRBV5-3; 14 positions match TRBD2. TRBV5-3 is an ORF; its function is uncertain. The CDR3 is 17 amino acids. CDR3 residues: CASSPGLAGVSQETQNF. The CDR3 bases are TGTGCCAGCAGCCCGGGACTAGCGGGAGTTTCTCAAGAGACCCAGAACTTC.

This clonotype was observed many times. This chain links TRBV6-6 with TRBJ1-1; D ambiguous. The CDR3 sequence is 12 residues long. V dropped 0 bases and J dropped 5 bases, with 4 bases sitting between them. CDR1 and CDR2 (germline): MNHNY, SVGAGI (reference sequence). CDR3 loop: CASSYSQTEAFF. CDR3 sequence (DNA): TGTGCCAGCAGTTACTCCCAGACTGAAGCTTTCTTT.

This clonotype was counted many times. V usage is TRBV20-1 and J usage is TRBJ2-2, with unresolved D. Trimming removed 5 bases from V and 2 bases from J, with 6 bases in between. Looked up from germline, CDR1 is DFQATT and CDR2 is SNEGSKA (reference sequence). CDR3 size: 12 residues. Here the CDR3 DNA reads TGCAGTGCTGATGCTAACACCGGGGAGCTGTTTTTT. Residues: CSADANTGELFF.

As to this clonotype: A junction boundary mismatches the germline segment, possibly from a read error. This chain joins TRBV2 and TRBJ2-6; no reliable D call. The CDR3 consists of 15 residues. Looked up from germline, CDR1 is SNHLY and CDR2 is FYNNEI. The CDR3 loop reads CASSEPSVGPNVPTF. The CDR3 bases are TGTGCCAGCAGTGAACCCTCGGTAGGACCAAACGTCCCGACTTTC.

V gene TRBV7-9 combines with J gene TRBJ1-3; D is uncertain. V was cut by 7 bases and J by 8 bases, with 15 bases left in between. The germline V gene encodes CDR1 SEHNR and CDR2 FQNEAQ (reference sequence). This CDR3 comprises 13 residues. The CDR3 DNA reads as TGTGCCAGCATGCCCCCGTCCGGGGACACCATATATTTT. Translation gives CASMPPSGDTIYF.

The chain joins TRBV5-5 to TRBJ2-7; D not certain. The V gene's germline CDR1 is SGHKS and CDR2 YYEKEE (reference sequence). The V end was cut by 0 bases, the J end by 2 bases, with 9 bases between. This CDR3 comprises 14 residues. The CDR3 here is CASSLGLLPYEQYF. The CDR3 DNA sequence: TGTGCCAGCAGCTTGGGGTTACTACCCTACGAGCAGTACTTC.

With respect to this clonotype: At one of its ends the junction is not consistent with the germline gene, which may arise from a read error. V gene TRBV20-1 combines with J gene TRBJ1-1; D might be TRBD1 (6 bases). The CDR3 has 14 residues. Looked up from germline, CDR1 is DFQATT and CDR2 is SNEGSKA (reference sequence). The chain's CDR3 is CSAPQGGEGTEAFF. DNA for the CDR3: TGCAGTGCCCCCCAAGGGGGGGAGGGCACTGAAGCTTTCTTC.

In this sample, this clonotype turned up many times. The rearrangement links TRBV4-1 to TRBJ1-1; no reliable D call. The germline V and J ends were trimmed by 2 bases and 0 bases, with 10 bases remaining between them. The germline gives CDR1 MGHRA, CDR2 YSYEKL. The CDR3 is 15 residues long. CDR3 coding DNA: TGCGCCAGCAGCCAACAGGACGGTCTGAACACTGAAGCTTTCTTT. This encodes CASSQQDGLNTEAFF.

The chain uses TRBV5-1 and TRBJ2-3, with TRBD2 identical over 12 bases. The CDR3 is 17 amino acids. Germline assignment: CDR1 SGHRS and CDR2 YFSETQ. After removal of 0 bases from V and 0 bases from J, the junction contained 2 bases not matched to a gene. The CDR3: CASSLVLAGGSTDTQYF. CDR3 bases: TGCGCCAGCAGCTTGGTGCTAGCGGGGGGGAGCACAGATACGCAGTATTTT.